The 9 T cell receptor beta chains in this list originate from one sample, sequenced in a study of T cells in Graves' hyperthyroidism and ophthalmopathy. Regions amplified from RNA transcripts were the TCR beta CDR3 regions. In the first-round RT-PCR of the TCR CDR3, the HTBI primer set was used. TCRdb reprocessed the multiplex PCR reads with MiXCR, giving one entry per CDR3 protein. The sample lists 650,000 to 800,000 distinct CDR3 sequences; just under 45% were seen once. What was sequenced was peripheral blood or thyroid tissue (not recorded which). The receptors were gathered from an adult man with Graves' disease, either hyperthyroidism or ophthalmopathy (not recorded which).

At least ten counts were recorded for this clonotype. The chain uses TRBV15 and TRBJ2-7, with unresolved D. This CDR3 spans 14 amino acids. Trimming left V 2 bases short and J 4 bases short, with 12 bases between. Germline CDR1 is LNHNV and CDR2 is YYDKDF (reference sequence). The DNA of the CDR3 is TGTGCCACCAGCAGATTAAGGGAAGGGTACGAGCAGTACTTC. Amino acid sequence: CATSRLREGYEQYF.

The count of this clonotype is one. V and J are TRBV25-1 and TRBJ1-2; no clear D. Germline loops: CDR1 MGHDK, CDR2 SYGVNS. Trimming left V 8 bases short and J 6 bases short, with 13 bases between. CDR3 size: 12 residues. CDR3 sequence: CASVGHLDGYTF. The DNA for the CDR3 is TGTGCCAGCGTTGGCCATCTTGATGGCTACACCTTC.

The chain couples TRBV19 to TRBJ2-7, with 9 nucleotides matching TRBD1. The germline gives CDR1 LNHDA, CDR2 SQIVND (reference sequence). J gave up 4 bases and V 9 bases, and 4 bases lay outside the gene matches. The CDR3 is 12 residues long. CDR3 sequence: CASAGTGYEQYF. The CDR3 nucleotides read TGTGCCAGCGCCGGGACAGGGTACGAGCAGTACTTC.

CDR3 nucleotide sequence: TGTGCCAGCAGTTACCTCGACCGACAGAACTATGGCTACACCTTC. Translating it yields CASSYLDRQNYGYTF. The chain recombines TRBV6-5 with TRBJ1-2; weak D call: TRBD1 (5 bases). V was clipped by 2 bases and J by 2 bases, with 12 bases between them. The length of the CDR3 is 15 residues. Per germline, CDR1 MNHEY and CDR2 SVGAGI.

The rearrangement uses TRBV29-1 and TRBJ2-5, with 7 bases aligning to TRBD1. Germline loops: CDR1 SQVTM, CDR2 ANQGSEA. This CDR3 spans 16 amino acids. The CDR3 here is CGGQVGDRRVQETQYF. CDR3 coding DNA: TGCGGTGGGCAGGTCGGGGACAGAAGAGTCCAAGAGACCCAGTACTTC.

The chain is built from TRBV29-1 and TRBJ2-7; D call uncertain. Trimming took off 1 base at V and 2 bases at J, with 6 bases between the two ends. The CDR3 is made up of 12 amino acids. CDR1 is SQVTM, CDR2 ANQGSEA, per germline. In nucleotides, the CDR3 is TGCAGCGTTGAAGCTAGAGCCTACGAGCAGTACTTC. Translating it yields CSVEARAYEQYF.

The gene calls are TRBV7-9 and TRBJ1-1; maybe TRBD1 (5 bases). The length of the CDR3 is 14 residues. V gave up 4 bases and J gave up 3 bases, with 12 bases separating them. The germline V gene has CDR1 SEHNR and CDR2 FQNEAQ (reference sequence). DNA of the CDR3: TGTGCCAGCAGCTCCTCCGGGGGGGACACTGAAGCTTTCTTT. The encoded protein is CASSSSGGDTEAFF.

This clonotype has only a few counts. The V and J genes are TRBV2 and TRBJ2-7; TRBD2 matches 8 bases. Looked up from germline, CDR1 is SNHLY and CDR2 is FYNNEI. Trimming took 6 bases from V and 5 from J; bases not matched to a gene: 9. The CDR3 runs 14 residues. CDR3 DNA: TGTGCCAGCAGAGCGGGGACTAGAATGAACGAGCAGTACTTC. Translation gives CASRAGTRMNEQYF.

The chain has TRBV7-2 and TRBJ1-6; possibly TRBD1 for D (5 bases). The CDR3 is 18 amino acids. V was clipped by 6 bases and J by 14 bases, with 32 bases between them. Germline V CDR1 and CDR2: SGHTA, FQGNSA. The CDR3 reads CASRQQNTGTAGRISLHF. The CDR3 nucleotides are TGTGCCAGCAGACAGCAGAACACCGGGACGGCGGGTCGCATCTCCCTCCACTTT.